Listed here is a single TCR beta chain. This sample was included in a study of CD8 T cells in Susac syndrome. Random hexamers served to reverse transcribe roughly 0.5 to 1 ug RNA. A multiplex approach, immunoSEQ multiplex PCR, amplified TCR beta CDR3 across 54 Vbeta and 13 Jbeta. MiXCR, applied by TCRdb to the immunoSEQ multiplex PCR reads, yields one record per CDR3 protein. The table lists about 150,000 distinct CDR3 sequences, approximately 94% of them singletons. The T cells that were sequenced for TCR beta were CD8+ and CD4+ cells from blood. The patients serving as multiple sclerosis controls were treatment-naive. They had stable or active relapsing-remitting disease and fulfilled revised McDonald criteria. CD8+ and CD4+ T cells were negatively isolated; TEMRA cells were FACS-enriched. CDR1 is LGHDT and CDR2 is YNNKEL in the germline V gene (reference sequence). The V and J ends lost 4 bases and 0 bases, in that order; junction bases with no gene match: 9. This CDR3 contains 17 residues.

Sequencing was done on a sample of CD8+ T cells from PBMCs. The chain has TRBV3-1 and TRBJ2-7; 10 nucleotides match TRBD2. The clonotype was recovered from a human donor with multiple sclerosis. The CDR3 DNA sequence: TGTGCCAGCAGCCGCCGGACTAGCGGACCATCCTCCTACGAGCAGTACTTC. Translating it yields CASSRRTSGPSSYEQYF.